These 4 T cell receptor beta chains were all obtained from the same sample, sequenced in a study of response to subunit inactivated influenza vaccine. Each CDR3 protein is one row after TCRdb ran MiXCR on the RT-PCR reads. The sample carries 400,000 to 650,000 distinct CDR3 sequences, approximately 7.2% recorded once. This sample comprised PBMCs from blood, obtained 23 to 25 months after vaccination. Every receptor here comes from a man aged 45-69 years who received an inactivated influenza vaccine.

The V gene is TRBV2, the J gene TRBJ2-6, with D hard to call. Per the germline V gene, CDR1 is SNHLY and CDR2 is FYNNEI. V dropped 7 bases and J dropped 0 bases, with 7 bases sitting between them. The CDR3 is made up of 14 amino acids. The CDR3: CASIRDSGANVLTF. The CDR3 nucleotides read TGTGCCAGCATTAGGGACTCTGGGGCCAACGTCCTGACTTTC. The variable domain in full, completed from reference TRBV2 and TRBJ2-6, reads EPEVTQTPSHQVTQMGQEVILRCVPISNHLYFYWYRQILGQKVEFLVSFYNNEISEKSEIFDDQFSVERPDGSNFTLKIRSTKLEDSAMYFCASIRDSGANVLTFGAGSRLTVL.

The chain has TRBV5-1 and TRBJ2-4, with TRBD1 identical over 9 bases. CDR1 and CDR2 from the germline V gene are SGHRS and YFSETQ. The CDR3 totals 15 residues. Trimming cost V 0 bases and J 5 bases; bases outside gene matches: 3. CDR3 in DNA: TGCGCCAGCAGCTTGGCCACAGGGGGCCAAAACATTCAGTACTTC. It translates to CASSLATGGQNIQYF.

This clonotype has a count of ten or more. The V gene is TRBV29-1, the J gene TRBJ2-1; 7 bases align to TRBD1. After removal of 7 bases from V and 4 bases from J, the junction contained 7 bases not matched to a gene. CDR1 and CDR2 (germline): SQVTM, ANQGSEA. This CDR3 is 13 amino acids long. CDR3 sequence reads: CSAEGTAYNEQFF. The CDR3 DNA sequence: TGCAGCGCCGAGGGGACAGCTTACAATGAGCAGTTCTTC.

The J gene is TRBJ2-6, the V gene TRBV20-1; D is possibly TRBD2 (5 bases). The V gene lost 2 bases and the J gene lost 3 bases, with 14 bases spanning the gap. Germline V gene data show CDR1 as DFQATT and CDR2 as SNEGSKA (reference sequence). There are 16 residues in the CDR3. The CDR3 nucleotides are TGCAGTGCTAGACCCCCCGGAGGCGATGGGGCCAACGTCCTGACTTTC. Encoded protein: CSARPPGGDGANVLTF.